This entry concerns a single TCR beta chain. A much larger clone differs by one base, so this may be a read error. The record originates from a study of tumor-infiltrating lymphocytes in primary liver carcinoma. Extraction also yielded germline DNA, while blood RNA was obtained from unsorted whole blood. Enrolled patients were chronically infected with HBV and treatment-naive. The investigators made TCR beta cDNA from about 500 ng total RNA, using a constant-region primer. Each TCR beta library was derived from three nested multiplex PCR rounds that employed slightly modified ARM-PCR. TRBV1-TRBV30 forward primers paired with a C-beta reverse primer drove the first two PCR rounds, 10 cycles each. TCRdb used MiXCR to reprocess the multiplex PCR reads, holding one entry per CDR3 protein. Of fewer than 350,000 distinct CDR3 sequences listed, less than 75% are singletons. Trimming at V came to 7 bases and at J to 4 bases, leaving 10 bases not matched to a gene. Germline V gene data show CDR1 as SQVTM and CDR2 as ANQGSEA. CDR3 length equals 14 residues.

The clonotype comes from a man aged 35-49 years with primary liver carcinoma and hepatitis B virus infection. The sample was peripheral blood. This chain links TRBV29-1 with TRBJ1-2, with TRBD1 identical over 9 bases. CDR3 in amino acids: CSAVSRDRAYGYTF. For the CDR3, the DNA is TGCAGCGCAGTAAGCCGGGACAGGGCCTATGGCTACACCTTC.